This T cell receptor beta chain appears in the sequencing data of a study of T cells in Graves' hyperthyroidism and ophthalmopathy. Findings and limits, study-wide: Most clonotypes expanded in the thyroid (above 0.001) were also present in blood.

This clonotype occurred a few times. The antigen is unknown. The investigators amplified TCR beta CDR3 regions from RNA transcripts. Primed by the HTBI set, a first-round RT-PCR was run on the TCR CDR3. TCRdb itself ran the multiplex PCR reads through MiXCR, one entry per CDR3 protein. The data show fewer than 750,000 distinct CDR3 sequences, 46% seen once. The receptor was derived from a woman younger than 35 with Graves' hyperthyroidism. The sample comprised peripheral blood or thyroid tissue (not recorded which).

The CDR3 reads CASSLRDSPKGNEKLFF. The CDR3, as DNA: TGTGCCAGCAGCTTAAGGGACAGCCCCAAGGGTAATGAAAAACTGTTTTTT. This rearrangement joins TRBV7-3 to TRBJ1-4; TRBD1 aligns across 7 bases. Looked up from germline, CDR1 is SGHTA and CDR2 is FQGTGA. The junction had 9 bases not matched to a gene; V was cut back by 1 base and J by 4 bases. The length of the CDR3 is 17 residues.